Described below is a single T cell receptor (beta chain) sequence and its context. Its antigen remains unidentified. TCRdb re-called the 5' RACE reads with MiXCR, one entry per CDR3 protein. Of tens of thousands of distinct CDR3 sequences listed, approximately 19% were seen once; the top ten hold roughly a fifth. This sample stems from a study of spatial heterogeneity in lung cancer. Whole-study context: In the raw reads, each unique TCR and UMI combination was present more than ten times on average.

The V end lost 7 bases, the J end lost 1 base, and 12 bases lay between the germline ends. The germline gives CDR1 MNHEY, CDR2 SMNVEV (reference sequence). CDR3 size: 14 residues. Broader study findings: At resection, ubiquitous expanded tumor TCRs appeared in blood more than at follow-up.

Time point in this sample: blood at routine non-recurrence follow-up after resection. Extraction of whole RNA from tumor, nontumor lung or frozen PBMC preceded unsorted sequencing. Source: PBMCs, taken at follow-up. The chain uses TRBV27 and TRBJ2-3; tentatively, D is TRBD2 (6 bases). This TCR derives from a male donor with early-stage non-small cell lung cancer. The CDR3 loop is CASTTSFGTDTQYF. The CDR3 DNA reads TGTGCCAGCACGACTAGTTTTGGCACAGATACGCAGTATTTT.